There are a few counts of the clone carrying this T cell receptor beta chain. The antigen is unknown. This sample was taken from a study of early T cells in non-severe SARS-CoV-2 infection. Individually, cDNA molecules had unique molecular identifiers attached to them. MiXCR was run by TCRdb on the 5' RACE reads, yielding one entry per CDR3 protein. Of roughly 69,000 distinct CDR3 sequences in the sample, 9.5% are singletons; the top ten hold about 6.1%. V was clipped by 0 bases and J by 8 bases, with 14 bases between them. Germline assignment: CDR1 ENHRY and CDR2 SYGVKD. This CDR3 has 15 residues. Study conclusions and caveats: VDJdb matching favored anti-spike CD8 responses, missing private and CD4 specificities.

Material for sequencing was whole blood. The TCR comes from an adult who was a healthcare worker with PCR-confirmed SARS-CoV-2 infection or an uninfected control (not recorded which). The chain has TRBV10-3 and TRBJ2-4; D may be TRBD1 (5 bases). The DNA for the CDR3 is TGTGCCATCAGTGAGTCGAACCAACCAGGGCACATTCAGTACTTC. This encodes CAISESNQPGHIQYF.